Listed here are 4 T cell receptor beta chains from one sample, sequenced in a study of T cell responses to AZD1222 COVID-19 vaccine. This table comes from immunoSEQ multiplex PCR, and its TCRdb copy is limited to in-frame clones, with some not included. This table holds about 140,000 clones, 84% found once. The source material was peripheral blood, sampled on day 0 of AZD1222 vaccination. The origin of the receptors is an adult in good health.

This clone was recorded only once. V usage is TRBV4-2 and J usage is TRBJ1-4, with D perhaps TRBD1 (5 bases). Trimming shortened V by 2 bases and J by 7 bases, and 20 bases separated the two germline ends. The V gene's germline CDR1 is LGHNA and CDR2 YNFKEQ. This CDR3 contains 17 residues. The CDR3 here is CASSQQTPGGSGEKLFF. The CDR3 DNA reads TGTGCCAGCAGCCAACAAACGCCCGGGGGGTCGGGTGAAAAACTGTTTTTT.

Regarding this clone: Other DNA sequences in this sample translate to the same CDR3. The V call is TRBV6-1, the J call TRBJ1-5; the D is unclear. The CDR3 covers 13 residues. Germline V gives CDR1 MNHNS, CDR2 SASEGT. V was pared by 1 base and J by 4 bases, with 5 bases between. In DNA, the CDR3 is TGTGCCAGCAGTGAAGGCATTAATCAGCCCCAGCATTTT. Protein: CASSEGINQPQHF.

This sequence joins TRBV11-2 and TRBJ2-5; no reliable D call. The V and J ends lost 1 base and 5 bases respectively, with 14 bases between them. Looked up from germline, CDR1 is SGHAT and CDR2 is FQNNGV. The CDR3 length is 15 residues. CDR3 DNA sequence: TGTGCCAGCAGCTTAGGAAGTGCCCGATTGGAGACCCAGTACTTC. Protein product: CASSLGSARLETQYF.

The CDR3: CASSLGPEQYF. DNA of the CDR3: TGCGCCAGCAGCCTCGGACCTGAGCAGTACTTC. The rearrangement uses TRBV5-1 and TRBJ2-7; no reliable D call. The CDR3 consists of 11 residues. Germline V gene data show CDR1 as SGHRS and CDR2 as YFSETQ. V was shortened by 4 bases and J by 7 bases, with 9 bases between the two germline ends.